A selection of T cell receptor beta chains follows, all from one sample in a study of T-cell memory formation after mild COVID-19. MiXCR, applied by TCRdb to the 5' RACE reads, yields one record per CDR3 protein. The data hold roughly 100,000 distinct CDR3 sequences, with roughly an eighth observed a single time. The sequenced material came from PBMCs or a T cell subset sorted from them (not recorded which). These receptors were taken from an adult woman who had mild COVID-19 (a few samples of this study predate the infection). Cell type and time point are not known. Both conserved end residues are part of each CDR3. A D gene is named only where the DNA matches it firmly. For some rows the clone size is stated as once, few or many, or as a class when expanded; others skip it.

v_call: TRBV6-6
j_call: TRBJ2-1
d_call: NA
clone_size: NA
cdr3_nt: TGTGCCAGCAGTTACGACGCGGCGTCCTACAATGAGCAGTTCTTC
cdr3_aa: CASSYDAASYNEQFF

v_call: TRBV12-3/TRBV12-4
j_call: TRBJ2-1
d_call: TRBD2
clone_size: few
cdr3_nt: TGTGCCAGCACCCGAGGACTAGCGGGGATCTACAATGAGCAGTTCTTC
cdr3_aa: CASTRGLAGIYNEQFF

v_call: TRBV7-9
j_call: TRBJ2-7
d_call: NA
clone_size: NA
cdr3_nt: TGTGCCAGCAGCTCCAGGGACACCAAGGGCTCCTACGAGCAGTACTTC
cdr3_aa: CASSSRDTKGSYEQYF

v_call: TRBV25-1
j_call: TRBJ2-7
d_call: TRBD1
clone_size: NA
cdr3_nt: TGTGCCAGCAGTTGGGGGACAGAGGGTCCTTACGAGCAGTACTTC
cdr3_aa: CASSWGTEGPYEQYF

v_call: TRBV4-2
j_call: TRBJ2-1
d_call: TRBD2
clone_size: NA
cdr3_nt: TGTGCCAGCAGTTCAAAGCGGGGGGGCCGAAATGAGCAGTTCTTC
cdr3_aa: CASSSKRGGRNEQFF

v_call: TRBV13
j_call: TRBJ2-1
d_call: NA
clone_size: NA
cdr3_nt: TGTGCCAGCAGCTTACGGGAAGCCAATGAGCAGTTCTTC
cdr3_aa: CASSLREANEQFF

v_call: TRBV9
j_call: TRBJ2-1
d_call: NA
clone_size: few
cdr3_nt: TGTGCCAGCAGCCCCCCTTCCTATGAGCAGTTCTTC
cdr3_aa: CASSPPSYEQFF

v_call: TRBV7-9
j_call: TRBJ2-5
d_call: NA
clone_size: few
cdr3_nt: TGTGCCAGCAGCTTCGATGGGGGGACGGATGCGAAGACCCAGTACTTC
cdr3_aa: CASSFDGGTDAKTQYF

v_call: TRBV2
j_call: TRBJ1-1
d_call: TRBD1
clone_size: NA
cdr3_nt: TGTGCCAGCAGTGAATCCCCCGGGACAGGGAACACTGAAGCTTTCTTT
cdr3_aa: CASSESPGTGNTEAFF

v_call: TRBV29-1
j_call: TRBJ2-4
d_call: NA
clone_size: many
cdr3_nt: TGCAGCGTTGCAATATACAGGGTTACCAAAAACATTCAGTACTTC
cdr3_aa: CSVAIYRVTKNIQYF

v_call: TRBV15
j_call: TRBJ2-1
d_call: NA
clone_size: NA
cdr3_nt: TGTGCCACCTCCCCCGGAGGGAGCTCCTACAATGAGCAGTTCTTC
cdr3_aa: CATSPGGSSYNEQFF

v_call: TRBV2
j_call: TRBJ1-1
d_call: TRBD1
clone_size: few
cdr3_nt: TGTGCCAGCAGTGAAGACCCCGGGACAGGATGGTGGAACACTGAAGCTTTCTTT
cdr3_aa: CASSEDPGTGWWNTEAFF

v_call: TRBV20-1
j_call: TRBJ1-1
d_call: NA
clone_size: few
cdr3_nt: TGCAGTGCTAGAGATGGGACGGAGACTGAAGCTTTCTTT
cdr3_aa: CSARDGTETEAFF

v_call: TRBV2
j_call: TRBJ2-5
d_call: TRBD2
clone_size: NA
cdr3_nt: TGTGCCAGCAGAACTAGCGGGGAAGAGACCCAGTACTTC
cdr3_aa: CASRTSGEETQYF

v_call: TRBV9
j_call: TRBJ2-6
d_call: NA
clone_size: NA
cdr3_nt: TGTGCCAGCAGCGTCAGGGTTAGTGGGGCCAACGTCCTGACTTTC
cdr3_aa: CASSVRVSGANVLTF

v_call: TRBV7-6
j_call: TRBJ2-3
d_call: TRBD2
clone_size: NA
cdr3_nt: TGTGCCAGCAGCCTGGGGAAGGGAGGGCCCGCAGATACGCAGTATTTT
cdr3_aa: CASSLGKGGPADTQYF

v_call: TRBV6-2/TRBV6-3
j_call: TRBJ2-3
d_call: NA
clone_size: NA
cdr3_nt: TGTGCCAGCAGTTACGACAGAGTACCAGATACGCAGTATTTT
cdr3_aa: CASSYDRVPDTQYF

v_call: TRBV4-3
j_call: TRBJ2-5
d_call: NA
clone_size: NA
cdr3_nt: TGCGCCAGCAGCCAAGGCCTAAGTGGGGGAGAGACCCAGTACTTC
cdr3_aa: CASSQGLSGGETQYF

v_call: TRBV2
j_call: TRBJ1-2
d_call: NA
clone_size: NA
cdr3_nt: TGTGCCAGCAGTGATCTGCCGGGGGTACATGGCTACACCTTC
cdr3_aa: CASSDLPGVHGYTF

v_call: TRBV7-6
j_call: TRBJ2-1
d_call: TRBD2
clone_size: NA
cdr3_nt: TGTGCCAGCAGCCAAGGACTAGCGGAGTACAATGAGCAGTTCTTC
cdr3_aa: CASSQGLAEYNEQFF

v_call: TRBV7-9
j_call: TRBJ2-1
d_call: TRBD2
clone_size: few
cdr3_nt: TGTGCCAGCAGCACGGGACTAGGGGGTCCCAATGAGCAGTTCTTC
cdr3_aa: CASSTGLGGPNEQFF

v_call: TRBV7-2
j_call: TRBJ2-1
d_call: NA
clone_size: NA
cdr3_nt: TGTGCCAGCAGCCTCCGGGACCAGCGGACCGAGCAGTTCTTC
cdr3_aa: CASSLRDQRTEQFF

v_call: TRBV7-8
j_call: TRBJ2-3
d_call: NA
clone_size: NA
cdr3_nt: TGTGCCAGCAGCTCATCCGTGATACACACAGATACGCAGTATTTT
cdr3_aa: CASSSSVIHTDTQYF

v_call: TRBV27
j_call: TRBJ2-1
d_call: NA
clone_size: NA
cdr3_nt: TGTGCCAGCAGTAAAGGGACGGAACCCTACAATGAGCAGTTCTTC
cdr3_aa: CASSKGTEPYNEQFF

v_call: TRBV11-3
j_call: TRBJ2-3
d_call: NA
clone_size: NA
cdr3_nt: TGTGCCAGCAGCCTCACTGGGGTGGGCAACACAGATACGCAGTATTTT
cdr3_aa: CASSLTGVGNTDTQYF

v_call: TRBV12-3/TRBV12-4
j_call: TRBJ2-3
d_call: NA
clone_size: NA
cdr3_nt: TGTGCCAGCAGCTCAGGGCAGTACACAGATACGCAGTATTTT
cdr3_aa: CASSSGQYTDTQYF

v_call: TRBV29-1
j_call: TRBJ2-7
d_call: TRBD1
clone_size: NA
cdr3_nt: TGCAGCGTTCACCGGGACAGGGGGCCCGGTGGTGGCTACGAGCAGTACTTC
cdr3_aa: CSVHRDRGPGGGYEQYF

v_call: TRBV5-8
j_call: TRBJ2-7
d_call: NA
clone_size: NA
cdr3_nt: TGTGCCAGCACCGATTCCTACGAGCAGTACTTC
cdr3_aa: CASTDSYEQYF

v_call: TRBV7-9
j_call: TRBJ1-2
d_call: NA
clone_size: NA
cdr3_nt: TGTGCCAGCAGCTATCCACAGGGCTCTAACTATGGCTACACCTTC
cdr3_aa: CASSYPQGSNYGYTF

v_call: TRBV7-6
j_call: TRBJ2-7
d_call: TRBD1
clone_size: many
cdr3_nt: TGTGCCAGCAGCCCCCGGGACAGCTCCTACGAGCAGTACTTC
cdr3_aa: CASSPRDSSYEQYF

v_call: TRBV7-2
j_call: TRBJ2-3
d_call: TRBD2
clone_size: NA
cdr3_nt: TGTGCCAGCAGCCCGGGAGCGGGGGCTATCACAGATACGCAGTATTTT
cdr3_aa: CASSPGAGAITDTQYF

v_call: TRBV19
j_call: TRBJ1-2
d_call: NA
clone_size: NA
cdr3_nt: TGTGCCAGTAGTAGCGGGCTCCGAGGGACCTATGGCTACACCTTC
cdr3_aa: CASSSGLRGTYGYTF

v_call: TRBV4-3
j_call: TRBJ2-3
d_call: TRBD2
clone_size: NA
cdr3_nt: TGCGCCAGCAGCCAAGATTGGACGCGGGAGCGGGATACGCAGTATTTT
cdr3_aa: CASSQDWTRERDTQYF

v_call: TRBV7-9
j_call: TRBJ2-7
d_call: TRBD1
clone_size: few
cdr3_nt: TGTGCCAGCAGCTCGGGACAGATATCCTACGAGCAGTACTTC
cdr3_aa: CASSSGQISYEQYF

v_call: TRBV29-1
j_call: TRBJ2-1
d_call: NA
clone_size: NA
cdr3_nt: TGCAGCGTTCCACCGGGACAAGGCTCCTACAATGAGCAGTTCTTC
cdr3_aa: CSVPPGQGSYNEQFF

v_call: TRBV24-1
j_call: TRBJ1-5
d_call: TRBD1
clone_size: few
cdr3_nt: TGTGCCACCAGTGCACAGGGGGCTAATCAGCCCCAGCATTTT
cdr3_aa: CATSAQGANQPQHF

v_call: TRBV15
j_call: TRBJ1-1
d_call: NA
clone_size: few
cdr3_nt: TGTGCCACCAGCAGAGATAAGTTGGGGTACACTGAAGCTTTCTTT
cdr3_aa: CATSRDKLGYTEAFF

v_call: TRBV29-1
j_call: TRBJ2-1
d_call: TRBD2
clone_size: once
cdr3_nt: TGCAGCGTTGAAGCCCTCACTAGCGGGAGGGCCTACAATGAGCAGTTCTTC
cdr3_aa: CSVEALTSGRAYNEQFF

v_call: TRBV20-1
j_call: TRBJ1-1
d_call: NA
clone_size: many
cdr3_nt: TGCAGTGCTAGAGAAGCTCTAGTAGCTTTCTTT
cdr3_aa: CSAREALVAFF

v_call: TRBV7-2
j_call: TRBJ2-7
d_call: TRBD1
clone_size: NA
cdr3_nt: TGTGCCAGCAGCTTTTACAGGGGACCCTCCTACGAGCAGTACTTC
cdr3_aa: CASSFYRGPSYEQYF

v_call: TRBV7-6
j_call: TRBJ2-7
d_call: NA
clone_size: few
cdr3_nt: TGTGCCAGCAGCCCCCGAGGGGGATCCTACGAGCAGTACTTC
cdr3_aa: CASSPRGGSYEQYF

v_call: TRBV12-3/TRBV12-4
j_call: TRBJ2-1
d_call: NA
clone_size: NA
cdr3_nt: TGTGCCAGCAGTTTGGAAAGACTCAATGAGCAGTTCTTC
cdr3_aa: CASSLERLNEQFF

v_call: TRBV9
j_call: TRBJ2-7
d_call: NA
clone_size: many
cdr3_nt: TGTGCCAGCAGCCCGGGGGGCCTAGTCGAGCAGTACTTC
cdr3_aa: CASSPGGLVEQYF

v_call: TRBV2
j_call: TRBJ2-7
d_call: TRBD1
clone_size: NA
cdr3_nt: TGTGCCAGCAGTGACGCCGGGACAGGGATTTACGAGCAGTACTTC
cdr3_aa: CASSDAGTGIYEQYF

v_call: TRBV7-6
j_call: TRBJ2-1
d_call: NA
clone_size: many
cdr3_nt: TGTGCCAGCAGCGACGGGACTGACTCCTACAATGAGCAGTTCTTC
cdr3_aa: CASSDGTDSYNEQFF

v_call: TRBV4-3
j_call: TRBJ2-6
d_call: NA
clone_size: few
cdr3_nt: TGCGCCAGCAGCCAAAGCTCCGGGGCCAACGTCCTGACTTTC
cdr3_aa: CASSQSSGANVLTF

v_call: TRBV5-1
j_call: TRBJ2-7
d_call: TRBD2
clone_size: NA
cdr3_nt: TGCGCCAGCAGCTTGGTGGCGGGGGGCTCCTACGAGCAGTACTTC
cdr3_aa: CASSLVAGGSYEQYF

v_call: TRBV4-1
j_call: TRBJ2-7
d_call: NA
clone_size: few
cdr3_nt: TGCGCCAGCAGCCAAATCACTATAGCCCCGACCTACGAGCAGTACTTC
cdr3_aa: CASSQITIAPTYEQYF

v_call: TRBV7-9
j_call: TRBJ2-1
d_call: TRBD2
clone_size: many
cdr3_nt: TGTGCCAGCAGCCCCGGGACTAGCGGGAGGGCCCAAGAGCAGTTCTTC
cdr3_aa: CASSPGTSGRAQEQFF

v_call: TRBV5-6
j_call: TRBJ2-1
d_call: NA
clone_size: few
cdr3_nt: TGTGCCAGCAGCTCAGGACTTAAGCAGTTCTTC
cdr3_aa: CASSSGLKQFF

v_call: TRBV6-1
j_call: TRBJ1-2
d_call: NA
clone_size: NA
cdr3_nt: TGTGCCAGCGTGGTAGGCTATGGCTACACCTTC
cdr3_aa: CASVVGYGYTF

v_call: TRBV7-2
j_call: TRBJ2-1
d_call: NA
clone_size: few
cdr3_nt: TGTGCCAGCAGCTTAGGCGGGGCGCCCGGGAATGAGCAGTTCTTC
cdr3_aa: CASSLGGAPGNEQFF

v_call: TRBV7-9
j_call: TRBJ1-1
d_call: NA
clone_size: few
cdr3_nt: TGTGCCAGCATCCTACCAGGGAGCACTGAAGCTTTCTTT
cdr3_aa: CASILPGSTEAFF

v_call: TRBV12-3/TRBV12-4
j_call: TRBJ1-1
d_call: TRBD1
clone_size: few
cdr3_nt: TGTGCCAGCAGTTTCCGGACAGGGGCTGAAGCTTTCTTT
cdr3_aa: CASSFRTGAEAFF